This T cell receptor beta chain was identified during a study of T cell repertoires in cytomegalovirus infection. The CDR3 has 15 amino acids. The V end was cut by 4 bases, the J end by 8 bases, with 15 bases between. The V gene's germline CDR1 is ENHRY and CDR2 SYGVKD. In its sample, this clonotype was seen once. Its antigen is still unknown. Study-wide results and limits: Clonotypes of TCR beta that were HLA-C-restricted and CMV-specific dominated the ex vivo response.

MiXCR, run by TCRdb on the reads, gives a single entry per CDR3 protein. This sample has hundreds of thousands of distinct CDR3 sequences, with around 32% found just once. Material: cultured PBMCs, obtained from culture after CMV antigen stimulation. The TCR originated in a human donor in good health (CMV status not recorded). Some clones in this sample may be carry-over from other donors' samples. V gene TRBV10-3 combines with J gene TRBJ1-6; D is perhaps TRBD1 (5 bases). The CDR3 DNA follows: TGTGCCATCAGTGGTTCCGGGGCTGTTGATTCACCCCTCCACTTT. Its translation: CAISGSGAVDSPLHF.